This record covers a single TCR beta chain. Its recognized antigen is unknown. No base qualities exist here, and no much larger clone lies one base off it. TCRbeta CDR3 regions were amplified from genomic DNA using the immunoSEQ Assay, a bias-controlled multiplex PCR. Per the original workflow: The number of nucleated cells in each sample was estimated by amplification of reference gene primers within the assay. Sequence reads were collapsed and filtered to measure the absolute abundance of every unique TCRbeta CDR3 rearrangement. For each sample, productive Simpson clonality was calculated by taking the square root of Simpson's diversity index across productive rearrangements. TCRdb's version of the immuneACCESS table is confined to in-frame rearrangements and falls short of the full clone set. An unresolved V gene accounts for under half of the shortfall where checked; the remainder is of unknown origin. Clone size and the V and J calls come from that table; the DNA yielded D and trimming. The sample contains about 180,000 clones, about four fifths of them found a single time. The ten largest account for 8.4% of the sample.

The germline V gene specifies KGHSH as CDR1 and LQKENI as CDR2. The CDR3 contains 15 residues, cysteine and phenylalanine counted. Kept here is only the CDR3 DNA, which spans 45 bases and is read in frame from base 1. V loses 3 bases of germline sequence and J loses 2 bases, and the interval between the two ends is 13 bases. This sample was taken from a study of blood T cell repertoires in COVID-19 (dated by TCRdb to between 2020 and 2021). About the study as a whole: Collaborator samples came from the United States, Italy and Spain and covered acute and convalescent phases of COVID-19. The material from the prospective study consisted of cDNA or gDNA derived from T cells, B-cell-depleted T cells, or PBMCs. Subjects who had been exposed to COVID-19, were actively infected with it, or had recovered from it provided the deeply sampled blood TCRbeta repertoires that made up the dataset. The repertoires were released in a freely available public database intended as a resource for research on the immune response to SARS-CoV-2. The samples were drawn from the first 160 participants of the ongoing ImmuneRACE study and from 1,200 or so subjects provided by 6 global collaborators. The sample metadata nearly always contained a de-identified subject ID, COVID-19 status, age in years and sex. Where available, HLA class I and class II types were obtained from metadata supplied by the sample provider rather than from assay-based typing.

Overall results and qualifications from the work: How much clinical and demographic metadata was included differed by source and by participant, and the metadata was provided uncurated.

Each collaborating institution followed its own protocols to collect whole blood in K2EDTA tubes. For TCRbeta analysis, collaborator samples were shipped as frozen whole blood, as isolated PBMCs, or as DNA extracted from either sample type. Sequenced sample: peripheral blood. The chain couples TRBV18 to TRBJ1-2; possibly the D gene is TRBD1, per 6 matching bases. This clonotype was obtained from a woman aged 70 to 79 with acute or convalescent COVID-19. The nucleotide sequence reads TGTGCCAGCTCACCCGGGACATCCCTCAACTATGGCTACACCTTC. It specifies CASSPGTSLNYGYTF.